This T cell receptor (beta chain) derives from a study of cytomegalovirus exposure and HLA in healthy donors. The study, taken as a whole, reports: Whilst most TCR sequences proved rare, a subset of public TCRs occurred across many donors. TCR beta V segments were, for the most part, productive about 87% or about 30% of the time in an earlier analysis. Several of the most significant clusters appeared, in a later analysis, to be linked to common viral pathogens.

V lost 2 bases, J lost 2 bases, and 6 bases stayed unmatched. Germline values: CDR1 KGHSH, CDR2 LQKENI. CDR3 length equals 15 residues. Primers included in the PCR were 60 Vbeta and 13 Jbeta primers. Sequencing used immunoSEQ multiplex PCR; TCRdb keeps in-frame clones, though not all of them. Among approximately 170,000 clones listed, around 78% were seen once. Concerning this clone: Its antigen is not identified.

Material: PBMCs. The rearrangement links TRBV18 to TRBJ2-7; TRBD2 agrees at 7 bases. The source is a woman in her thirties or forties in good health and CMV-seropositive. CDR3 sequence reads: CASSPSSGRTYEQYF. The CDR3 DNA is TGTGCCAGCTCACCATCCTCCGGGAGGACCTACGAGCAGTACTTC.